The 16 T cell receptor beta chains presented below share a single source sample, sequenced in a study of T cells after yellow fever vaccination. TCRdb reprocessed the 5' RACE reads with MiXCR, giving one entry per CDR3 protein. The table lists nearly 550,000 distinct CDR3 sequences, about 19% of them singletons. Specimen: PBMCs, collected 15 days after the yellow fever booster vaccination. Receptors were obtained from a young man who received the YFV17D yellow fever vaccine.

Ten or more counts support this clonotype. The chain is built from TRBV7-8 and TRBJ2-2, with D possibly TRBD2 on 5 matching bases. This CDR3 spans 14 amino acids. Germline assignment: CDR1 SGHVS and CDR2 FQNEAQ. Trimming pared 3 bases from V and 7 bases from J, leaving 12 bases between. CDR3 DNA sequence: TGTGCCAGCAGCTTGTCGGTTGAGGGCGGGGAGCTGTTTTTT. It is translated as CASSLSVEGGELFF.

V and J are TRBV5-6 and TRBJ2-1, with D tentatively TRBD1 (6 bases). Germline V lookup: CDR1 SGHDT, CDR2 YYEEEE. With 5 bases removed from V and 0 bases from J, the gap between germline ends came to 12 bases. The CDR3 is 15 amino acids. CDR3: CASRTTGRSYNEQFF. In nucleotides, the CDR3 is TGTGCCAGCAGAACAACAGGGCGCTCCTACAATGAGCAGTTCTTC.

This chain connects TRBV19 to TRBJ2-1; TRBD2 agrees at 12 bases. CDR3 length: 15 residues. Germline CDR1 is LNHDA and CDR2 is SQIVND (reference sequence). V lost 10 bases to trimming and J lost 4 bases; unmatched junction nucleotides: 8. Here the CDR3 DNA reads TGTGCCACTGCCGGACTAGCGGGACTATACAATGAGCAGTTCTTC. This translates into CATAGLAGLYNEQFF.

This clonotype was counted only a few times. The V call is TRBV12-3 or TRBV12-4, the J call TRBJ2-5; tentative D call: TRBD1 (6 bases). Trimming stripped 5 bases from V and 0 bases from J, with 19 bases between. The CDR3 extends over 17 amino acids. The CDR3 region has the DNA TGTGCCAGCAGTCTCCTTCCGGACAGAAACCACCAAGAGACCCAGTACTTC. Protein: CASSLLPDRNHQETQYF.

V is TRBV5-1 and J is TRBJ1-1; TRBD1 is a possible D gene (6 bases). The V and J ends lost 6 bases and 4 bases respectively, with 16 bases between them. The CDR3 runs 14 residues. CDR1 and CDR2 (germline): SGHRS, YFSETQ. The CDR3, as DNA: TGCGCCAGCAACACAGGGTTCGGAATCACTGAAGCTTTCTTT. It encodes CASNTGFGITEAFF.

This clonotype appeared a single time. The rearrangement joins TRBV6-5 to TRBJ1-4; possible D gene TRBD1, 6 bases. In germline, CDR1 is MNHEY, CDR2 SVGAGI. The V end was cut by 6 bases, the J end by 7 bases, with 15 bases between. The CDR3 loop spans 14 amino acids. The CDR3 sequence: CASRSSGTTEKLFF. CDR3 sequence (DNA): TGTGCCAGCAGATCCTCCGGGACAACTGAAAAACTGTTTTTT.

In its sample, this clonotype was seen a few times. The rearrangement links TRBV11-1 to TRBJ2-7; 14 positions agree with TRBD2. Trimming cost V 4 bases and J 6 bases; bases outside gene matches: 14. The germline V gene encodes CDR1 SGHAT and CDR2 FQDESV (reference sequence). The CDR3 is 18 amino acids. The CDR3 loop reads CASSSATLGLAGEGEQYF. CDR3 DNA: TGTGCCAGCAGCTCCGCGACATTGGGACTAGCGGGAGAAGGCGAGCAGTACTTC.

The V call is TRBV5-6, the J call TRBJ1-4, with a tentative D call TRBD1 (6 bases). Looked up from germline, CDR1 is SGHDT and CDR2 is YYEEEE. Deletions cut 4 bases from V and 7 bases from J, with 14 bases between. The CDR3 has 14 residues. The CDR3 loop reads CASSGGQGPEKLFF. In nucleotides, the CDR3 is TGTGCCAGCAGCGGCGGGCAGGGGCCTGAAAAACTGTTTTTT.

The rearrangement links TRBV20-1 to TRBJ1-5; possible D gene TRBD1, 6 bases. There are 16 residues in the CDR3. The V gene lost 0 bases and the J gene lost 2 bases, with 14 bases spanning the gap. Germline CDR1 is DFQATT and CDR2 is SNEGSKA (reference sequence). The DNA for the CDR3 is TGCAGTGCTAGAGAAGAGGGGGTGATTGGCAATCAGCCCCAGCATTTT. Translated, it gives CSAREEGVIGNQPQHF.

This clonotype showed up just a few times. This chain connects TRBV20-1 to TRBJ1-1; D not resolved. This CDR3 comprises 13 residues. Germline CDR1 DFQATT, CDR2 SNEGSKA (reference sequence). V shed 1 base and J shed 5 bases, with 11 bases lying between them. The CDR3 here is CSARASISTEAFF. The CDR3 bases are TGCAGTGCTAGAGCCAGTATCTCAACTGAAGCTTTCTTT.

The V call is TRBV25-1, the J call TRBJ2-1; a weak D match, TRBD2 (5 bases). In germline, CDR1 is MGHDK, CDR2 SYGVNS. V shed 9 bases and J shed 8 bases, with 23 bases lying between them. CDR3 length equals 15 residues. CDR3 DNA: TGTGCCAGTGGAGACGGGATCCCCCGGGGTGATGAGCAGTTCTTC. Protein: CASGDGIPRGDEQFF.

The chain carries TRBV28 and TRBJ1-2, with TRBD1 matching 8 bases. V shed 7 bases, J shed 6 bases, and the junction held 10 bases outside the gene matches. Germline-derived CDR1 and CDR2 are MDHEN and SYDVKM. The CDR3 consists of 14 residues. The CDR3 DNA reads TGTGCCAGCACACGGACAGGGACTGGAGATGGCTACACCTTC. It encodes CASTRTGTGDGYTF.

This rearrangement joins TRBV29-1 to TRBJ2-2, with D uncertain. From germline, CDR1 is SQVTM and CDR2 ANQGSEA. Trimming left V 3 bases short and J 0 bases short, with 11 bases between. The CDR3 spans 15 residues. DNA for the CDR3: TGCAGCGTTGAGACACTTTACGCGAACACCGGGGAGCTGTTTTTT. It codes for CSVETLYANTGELFF.

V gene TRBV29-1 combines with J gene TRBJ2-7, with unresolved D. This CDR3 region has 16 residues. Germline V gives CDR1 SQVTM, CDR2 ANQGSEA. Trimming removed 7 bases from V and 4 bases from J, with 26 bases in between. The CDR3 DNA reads TGCAGCGCCTTGACGGTTGGCGCTAGTGGTACGTACGAGCAGTACTTC. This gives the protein CSALTVGASGTYEQYF.

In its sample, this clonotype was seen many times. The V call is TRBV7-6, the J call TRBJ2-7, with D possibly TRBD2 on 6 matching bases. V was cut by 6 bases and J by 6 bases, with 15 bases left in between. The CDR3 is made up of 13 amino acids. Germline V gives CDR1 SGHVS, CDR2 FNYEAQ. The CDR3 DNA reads TGTGCCAGCAGACCCGATGGAGGGACCGAGCAGTACTTC. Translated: CASRPDGGTEQYF.

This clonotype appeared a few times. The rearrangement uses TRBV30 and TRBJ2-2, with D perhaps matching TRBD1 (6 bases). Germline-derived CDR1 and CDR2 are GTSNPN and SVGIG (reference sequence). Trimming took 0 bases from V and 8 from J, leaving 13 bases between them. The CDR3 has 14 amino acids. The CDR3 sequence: CAWSVQFRGGELFF. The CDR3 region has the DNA TGTGCCTGGAGTGTACAGTTCAGGGGTGGGGAGCTGTTTTTT.